The following is a T cell receptor beta chain sequence with its context. What it recognizes is unknown. The sample comes from a study of human T cells and chemical hapten exposure. Findings of the study overall: With regard to DPC sensitization, TCRs above 1 in 1000 frequency did not change.

V gave up 0 bases and J gave up 3 bases; unmatched junction bases: 0. This CDR3 is built from 14 residues. Germline assignment: CDR1 MNHEY and CDR2 SMNVEV (reference sequence). Each CDR3 protein is one row after TCRdb ran MiXCR on the RACE reads. The sample includes under 200,000 distinct CDR3 sequences, roughly 30% of them seen just once. The time point was: pre-sensitization, week 0. Stated treatment: therapeutic diphenylcyclopropenone sensitization with weekly scalp DPC. Blood draws came before every patch-test application. Alopecia patients, 18 to 70 years old and DPC-suitable, served as donors. The authors extracted total RNA from unfractionated whole blood.

This receptor was taken from a woman aged 25 to 45 with alopecia areata. Some clones in this sample may be carry-over from other donors' samples. This sequence joins TRBV27 and TRBJ2-7, with TRBD1 matching 9 bases. The specimen comprised whole blood, sampled in connection with sensitization to the hapten diphenylcyclopropenone (DPC). The CDR3 DNA sequence: TGTGCCAGCAGTTTATCGACAGGGGGCTACGAGCAGTACTTC. It codes for CASSLSTGGYEQYF.